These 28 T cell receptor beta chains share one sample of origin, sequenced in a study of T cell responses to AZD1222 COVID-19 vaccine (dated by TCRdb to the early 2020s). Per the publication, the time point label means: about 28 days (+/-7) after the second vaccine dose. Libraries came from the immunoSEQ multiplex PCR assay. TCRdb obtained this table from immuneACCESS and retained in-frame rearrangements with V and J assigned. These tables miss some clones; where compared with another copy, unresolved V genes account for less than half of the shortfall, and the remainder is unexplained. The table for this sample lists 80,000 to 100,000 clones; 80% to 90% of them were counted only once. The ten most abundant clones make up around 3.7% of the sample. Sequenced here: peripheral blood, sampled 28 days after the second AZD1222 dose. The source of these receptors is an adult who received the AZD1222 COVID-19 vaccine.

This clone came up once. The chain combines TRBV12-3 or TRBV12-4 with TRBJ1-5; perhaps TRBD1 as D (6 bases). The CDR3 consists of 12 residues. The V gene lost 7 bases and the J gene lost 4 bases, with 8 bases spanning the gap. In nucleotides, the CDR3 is TGTGCCAGCACCCAGGGGAATCAGCCCCAGCATTTT. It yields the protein CASTQGNQPQHF.

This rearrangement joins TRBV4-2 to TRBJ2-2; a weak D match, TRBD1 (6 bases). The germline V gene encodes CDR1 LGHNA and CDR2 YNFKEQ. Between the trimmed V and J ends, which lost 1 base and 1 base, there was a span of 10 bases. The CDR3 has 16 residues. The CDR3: CASSQGYRVNTGELFF. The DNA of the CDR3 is TGTGCCAGCAGCCAAGGTTACAGGGTGAACACCGGGGAGCTGTTTTTT.

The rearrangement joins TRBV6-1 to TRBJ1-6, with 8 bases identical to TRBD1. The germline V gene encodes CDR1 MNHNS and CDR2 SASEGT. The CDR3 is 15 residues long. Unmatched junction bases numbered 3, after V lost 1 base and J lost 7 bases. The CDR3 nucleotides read TGTGCCAGCAGTGAAGTTAGGACAGGGAATTCACCCCTCCACTTT. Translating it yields CASSEVRTGNSPLHF.

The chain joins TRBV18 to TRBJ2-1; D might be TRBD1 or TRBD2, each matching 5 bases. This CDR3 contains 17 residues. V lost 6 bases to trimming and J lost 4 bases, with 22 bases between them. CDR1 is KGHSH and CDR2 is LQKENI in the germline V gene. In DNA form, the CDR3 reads TGTGCCAGCTCCCCTCAGATACCAACTGGGGGTTACAATGAGCAGTTCTTC. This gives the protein CASSPQIPTGGYNEQFF.

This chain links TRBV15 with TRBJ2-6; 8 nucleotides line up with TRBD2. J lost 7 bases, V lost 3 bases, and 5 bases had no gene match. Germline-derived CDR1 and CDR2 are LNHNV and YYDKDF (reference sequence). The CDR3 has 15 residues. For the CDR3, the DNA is TGTGCCACCAGCAGCGGGGGGGCCGCTGCCAACGTCCTGACTTTC. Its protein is CATSSGGAAANVLTF.

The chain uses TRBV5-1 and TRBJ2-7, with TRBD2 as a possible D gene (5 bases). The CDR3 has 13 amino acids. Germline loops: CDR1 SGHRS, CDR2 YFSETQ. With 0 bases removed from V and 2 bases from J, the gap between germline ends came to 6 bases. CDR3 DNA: TGCGCCAGCAGCTTGGAGGAGGCCTACGAGCAGTACTTC. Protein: CASSLEEAYEQYF.

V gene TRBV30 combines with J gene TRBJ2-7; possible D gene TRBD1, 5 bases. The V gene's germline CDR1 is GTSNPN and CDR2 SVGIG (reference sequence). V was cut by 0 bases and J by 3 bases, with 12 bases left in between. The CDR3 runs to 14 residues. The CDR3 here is CAWSVSQGGYEQYF. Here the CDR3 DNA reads TGTGCCTGGAGTGTTAGTCAGGGCGGCTACGAGCAGTACTTC.

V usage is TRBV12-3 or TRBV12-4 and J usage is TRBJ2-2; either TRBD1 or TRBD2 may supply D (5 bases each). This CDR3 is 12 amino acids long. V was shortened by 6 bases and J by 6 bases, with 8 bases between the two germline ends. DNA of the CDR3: TGTGCCAGCAGAGGGACGGCCGGGGAGCTGTTTTTT. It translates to CASRGTAGELFF.

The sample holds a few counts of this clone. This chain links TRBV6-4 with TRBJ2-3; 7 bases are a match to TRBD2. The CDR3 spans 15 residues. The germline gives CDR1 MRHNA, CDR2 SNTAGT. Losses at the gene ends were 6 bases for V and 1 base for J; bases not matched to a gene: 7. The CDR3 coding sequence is TGTGCCAGCAGCGCCGGGACTACAGGCACAGATACGCAGTATTTT. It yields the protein CASSAGTTGTDTQYF.

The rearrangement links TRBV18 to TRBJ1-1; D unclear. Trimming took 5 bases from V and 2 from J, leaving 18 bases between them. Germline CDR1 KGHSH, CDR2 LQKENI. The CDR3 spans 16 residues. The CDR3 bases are TGTGCCAGCTCAACCATTGTGTACAGTGACAACACTGAAGCTTTCTTT. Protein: CASSTIVYSDNTEAFF.

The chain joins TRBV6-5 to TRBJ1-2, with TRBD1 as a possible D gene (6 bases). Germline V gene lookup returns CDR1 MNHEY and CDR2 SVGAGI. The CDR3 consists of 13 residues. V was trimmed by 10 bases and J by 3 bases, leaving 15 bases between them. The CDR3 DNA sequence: TGTGCCATCAACAGGAACAGGGACTATGGCTACACCTTC. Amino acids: CAINRNRDYGYTF.

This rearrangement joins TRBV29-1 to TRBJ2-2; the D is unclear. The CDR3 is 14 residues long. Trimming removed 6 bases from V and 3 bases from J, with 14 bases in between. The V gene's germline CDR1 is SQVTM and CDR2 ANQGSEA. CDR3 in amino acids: CSVRWAQDTGELFF. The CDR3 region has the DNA TGCAGCGTCCGCTGGGCCCAGGACACCGGGGAGCTGTTTTTT.

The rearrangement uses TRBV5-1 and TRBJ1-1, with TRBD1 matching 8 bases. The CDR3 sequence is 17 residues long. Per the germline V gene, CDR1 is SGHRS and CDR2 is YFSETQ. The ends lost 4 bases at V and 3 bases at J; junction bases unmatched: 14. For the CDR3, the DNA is TGCGCCAGCAGCCCTAGCGGGACAGGTCTCGGGGACACTGAAGCTTTCTTT. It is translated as CASSPSGTGLGDTEAFF.

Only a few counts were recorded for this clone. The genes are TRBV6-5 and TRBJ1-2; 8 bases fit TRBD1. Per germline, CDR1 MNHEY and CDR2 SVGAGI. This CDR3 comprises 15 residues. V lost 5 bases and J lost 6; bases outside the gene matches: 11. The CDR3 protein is CASSTDREVINGYTF. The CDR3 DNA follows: TGTGCCAGCAGTACGGACAGGGAAGTTATTAATGGCTACACCTTC.

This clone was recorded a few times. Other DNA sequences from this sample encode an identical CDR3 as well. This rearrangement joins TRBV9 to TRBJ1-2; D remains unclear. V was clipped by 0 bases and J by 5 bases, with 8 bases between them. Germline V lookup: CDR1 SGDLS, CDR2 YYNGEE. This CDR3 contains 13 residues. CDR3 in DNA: TGTGCCAGCAGCGTAGACGGGGTGTATGGCTACACCTTC. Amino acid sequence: CASSVDGVYGYTF. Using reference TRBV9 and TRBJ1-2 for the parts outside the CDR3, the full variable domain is DSGVTQTPKHLITATGQRVTLRCSPRSGDLSVYWYQQSLDQGLQFLIQYYNGEERAKGNILERFSAQQFPDLHSELNLSSLELGDSALYFCASSVDGVYGYTFGSGTRLTVV.

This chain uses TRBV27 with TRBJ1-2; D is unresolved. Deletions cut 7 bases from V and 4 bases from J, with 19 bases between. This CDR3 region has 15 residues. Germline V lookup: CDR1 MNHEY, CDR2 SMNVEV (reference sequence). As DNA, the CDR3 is TGTGCCAGCAACCCCGTAGGAGGACCGAGCTATGGCTACACCTTC. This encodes CASNPVGGPSYGYTF.

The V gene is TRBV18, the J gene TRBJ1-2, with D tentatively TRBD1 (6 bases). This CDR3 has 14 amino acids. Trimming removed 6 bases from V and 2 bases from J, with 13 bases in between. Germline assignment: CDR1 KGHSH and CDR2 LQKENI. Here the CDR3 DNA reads TGTGCCAGCTCTACAGGGTTAATCAACTATGGCTACACCTTC. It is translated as CASSTGLINYGYTF.

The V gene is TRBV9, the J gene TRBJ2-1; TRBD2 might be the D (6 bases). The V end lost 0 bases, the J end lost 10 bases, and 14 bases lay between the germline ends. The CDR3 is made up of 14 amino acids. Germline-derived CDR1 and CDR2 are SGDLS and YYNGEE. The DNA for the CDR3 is TGTGCCAGCAGCGTAGGGACTTACGGGGGAGAGCAGTTCTTC. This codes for CASSVGTYGGEQFF.

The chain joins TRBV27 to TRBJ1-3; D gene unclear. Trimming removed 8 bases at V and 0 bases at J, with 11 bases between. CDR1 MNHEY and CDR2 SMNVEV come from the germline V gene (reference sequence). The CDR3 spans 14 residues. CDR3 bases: TGTGCCAGCCGTGGGCGATACTCTGGAAACACCATATATTTT. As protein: CASRGRYSGNTIYF.

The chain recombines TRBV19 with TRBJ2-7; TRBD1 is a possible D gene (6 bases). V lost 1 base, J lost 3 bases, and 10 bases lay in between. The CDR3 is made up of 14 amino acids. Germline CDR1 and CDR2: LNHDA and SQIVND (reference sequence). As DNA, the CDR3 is TGTGCCAGTAGTATAGGACAGGCGGGCTACGAGCAGTACTTC. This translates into CASSIGQAGYEQYF.

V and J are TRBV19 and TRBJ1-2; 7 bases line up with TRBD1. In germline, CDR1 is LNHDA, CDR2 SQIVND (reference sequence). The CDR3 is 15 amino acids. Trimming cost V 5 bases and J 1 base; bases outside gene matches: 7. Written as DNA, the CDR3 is TGTGCCAGTAGTGCCCCAGGGGGGAATAACTATGGCTACACCTTC. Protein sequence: CASSAPGGNNYGYTF.

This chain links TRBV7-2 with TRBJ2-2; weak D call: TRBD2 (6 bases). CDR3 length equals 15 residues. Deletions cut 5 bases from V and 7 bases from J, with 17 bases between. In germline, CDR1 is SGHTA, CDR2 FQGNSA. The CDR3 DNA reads TGTGCCAGCAGCCTAAACAGTCTAGCGAGCGGGGAGCTGTTTTTT. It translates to CASSLNSLASGELFF.

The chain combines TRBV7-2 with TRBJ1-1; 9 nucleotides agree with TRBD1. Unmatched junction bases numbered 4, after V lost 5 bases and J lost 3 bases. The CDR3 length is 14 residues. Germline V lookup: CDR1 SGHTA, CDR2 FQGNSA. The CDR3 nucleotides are TGTGCCAGCAGCCAACAGGGGGCGGACACTGAAGCTTTCTTT. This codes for CASSQQGADTEAFF.

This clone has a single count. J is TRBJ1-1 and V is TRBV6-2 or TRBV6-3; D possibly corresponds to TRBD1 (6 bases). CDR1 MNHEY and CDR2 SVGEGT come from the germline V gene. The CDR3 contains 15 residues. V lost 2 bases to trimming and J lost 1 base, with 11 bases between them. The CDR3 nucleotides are TGTGCCAGCAGTTACCCTCGGGACAAGAACACTGAAGCTTTCTTT. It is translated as CASSYPRDKNTEAFF.

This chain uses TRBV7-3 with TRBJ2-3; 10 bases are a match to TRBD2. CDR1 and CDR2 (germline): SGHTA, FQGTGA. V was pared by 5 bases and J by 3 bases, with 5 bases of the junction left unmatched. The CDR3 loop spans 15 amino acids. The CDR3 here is CASSPSGGATDTQYF. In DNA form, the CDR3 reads TGTGCCAGCAGCCCGAGCGGGGGGGCAACAGATACGCAGTATTTT. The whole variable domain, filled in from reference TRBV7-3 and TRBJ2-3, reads GAGVSQTPSNKVTEKGKYVELRCDPISGHTALYWYRQSLGQGPEFLIYFQGTGAADDSGLPNDRFFAVRPEGSVSTLKIQRTERGDSAVYLCASSPSGGATDTQYFGPGTRLTVL.

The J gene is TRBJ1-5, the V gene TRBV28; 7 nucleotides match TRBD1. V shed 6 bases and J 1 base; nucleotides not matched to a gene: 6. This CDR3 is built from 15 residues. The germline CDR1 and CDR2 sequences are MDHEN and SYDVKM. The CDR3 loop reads CASSPGGQSNQPQHF. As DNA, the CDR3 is TGTGCCAGCAGCCCAGGGGGGCAGAGCAATCAGCCCCAGCATTTT.

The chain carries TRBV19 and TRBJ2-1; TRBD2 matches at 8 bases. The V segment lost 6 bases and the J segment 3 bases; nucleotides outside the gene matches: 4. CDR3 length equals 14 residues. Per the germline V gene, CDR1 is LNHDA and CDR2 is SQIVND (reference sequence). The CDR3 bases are TGTGCCAGTAGAGAGACTAGCGACTACAATGAGCAGTTCTTC. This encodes CASRETSDYNEQFF.

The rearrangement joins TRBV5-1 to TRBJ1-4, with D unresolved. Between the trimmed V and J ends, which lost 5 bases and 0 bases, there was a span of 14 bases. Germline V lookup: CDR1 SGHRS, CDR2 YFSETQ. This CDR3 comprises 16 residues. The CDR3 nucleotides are TGCGCCAGCAGACTCACGATAAGGGCAACTAATGAAAAACTGTTTTTT. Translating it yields CASRLTIRATNEKLFF.